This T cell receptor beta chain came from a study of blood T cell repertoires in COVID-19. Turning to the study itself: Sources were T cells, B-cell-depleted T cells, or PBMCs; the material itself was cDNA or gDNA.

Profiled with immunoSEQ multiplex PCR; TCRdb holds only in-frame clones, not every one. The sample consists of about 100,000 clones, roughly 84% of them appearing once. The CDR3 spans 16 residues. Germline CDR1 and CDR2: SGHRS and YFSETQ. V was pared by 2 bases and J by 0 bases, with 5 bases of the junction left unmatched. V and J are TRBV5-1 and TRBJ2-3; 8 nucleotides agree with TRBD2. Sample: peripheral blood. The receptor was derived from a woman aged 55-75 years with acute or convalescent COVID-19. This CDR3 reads CASSFAGGSSTDTQYF. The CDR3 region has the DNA TGCGCCAGCAGCTTTGCGGGGGGCTCTAGCACAGATACGCAGTATTTT.